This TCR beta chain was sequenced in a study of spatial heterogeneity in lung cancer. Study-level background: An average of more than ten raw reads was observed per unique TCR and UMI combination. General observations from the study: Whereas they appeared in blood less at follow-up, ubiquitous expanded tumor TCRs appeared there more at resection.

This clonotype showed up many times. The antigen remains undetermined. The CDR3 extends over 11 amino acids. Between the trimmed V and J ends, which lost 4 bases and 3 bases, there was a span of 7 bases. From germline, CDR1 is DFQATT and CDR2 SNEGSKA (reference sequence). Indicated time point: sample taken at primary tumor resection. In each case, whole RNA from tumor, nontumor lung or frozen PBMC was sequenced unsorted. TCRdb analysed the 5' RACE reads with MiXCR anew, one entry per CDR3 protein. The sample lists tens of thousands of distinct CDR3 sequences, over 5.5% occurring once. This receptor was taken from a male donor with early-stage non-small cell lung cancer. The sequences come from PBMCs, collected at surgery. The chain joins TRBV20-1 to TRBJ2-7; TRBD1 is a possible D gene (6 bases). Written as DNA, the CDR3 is TGCAGTGCTAAACAGGGCTACGAGCAGTACTTC. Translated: CSAKQGYEQYF.